What follows describes a single TCR beta chain. Per the original methods: Researchers report that nucleated cell counts were estimated from reference gene primer amplification. Repertoires were generated with immunoSEQ multiplex PCR, while TCRdb's copy carries only in-frame clones and drops some. That table furnishes V, J and clone size, whereas the DNA furnished D and trimming. The data show approximately 59,000 clones, with under 85% seen just once and approximately 3.5% held by the top ten. The data stem from a study of blood T cell repertoires in COVID-19. Study-level information: Acute and convalescent COVID-19 samples came from the United States, Italy and Spain.

With 6 bases removed from V and 6 bases from J, the gap between germline ends came to 9 bases. This CDR3 comprises 12 residues. Sequenced sample: peripheral blood. This sequence joins TRBV12-3 or TRBV12-4 and TRBJ1-5; a possible D gene is TRBD1 (5 bases). The sequence derives from a woman older than 75 with acute or convalescent COVID-19. CDR3 nucleotide sequence: TGTGCCAGCAGAAATACAGGTCAGCCCCAGCATTTT. Translating it yields CASRNTGQPQHF.